This T cell receptor beta chain was sequenced for a study of blood T cell repertoires in COVID-19. Per the original methods: Counts of nucleated cells, estimated from reference gene primer amplification, were obtained. Some clones are missing from TCRdb's copy, which holds only in-frame ones; the method was immunoSEQ multiplex PCR. V, J and clone size were drawn from that table, and D and trimming were deduced from the DNA. The data hold 100,000 or so clones, with roughly nine tenths observed a single time. The germline V gene encodes CDR1 MNHNY and CDR2 SVGAGI (reference sequence). The CDR3 is made up of 14 amino acids. With 6 bases removed from V and 4 bases from J, the gap between germline ends came to 13 bases.

The TCR sequence derives from a man aged 60-69 years with acute or convalescent COVID-19. The chain employs TRBV6-6 and TRBJ1-5, with D possibly matching TRBD1 (5 bases). Source material: peripheral blood. The CDR3 bases are TGTGCCAGCAGAGAGTGGGGCAGGAATCAGCCCCAGCATTTT. As protein: CASREWGRNQPQHF.